This T cell receptor (beta chain) was sequenced for a study of cytomegalovirus exposure and HLA in healthy donors. To note about this clone: The antigen remains unidentified.

Trimming took 3 bases from V and 7 from J, leaving 11 bases between them. The germline gives CDR1 SGHDT, CDR2 YYEEEE. CDR3 length equals 12 residues. Points from the study as a whole: Among TCR beta chains, those listed as cytomegalovirus-associated numbered about 160.

Here immunoSEQ multiplex PCR was the method, and the copy in TCRdb shows in-frame clones only, minus some. The profile covers 150,000 to 200,000 clones, with over 85% appearing a single time and 10% taken by the ten largest. This sequence joins TRBV5-6 and TRBJ2-7, with D possibly matching TRBD2 (5 bases). Sample: PBMCs. The clonotype originates from a woman aged 18-29 years in good health and CMV-seropositive. The CDR3 nucleotides read TGTGCCAGCAGCTGGGCGGGCGAAGAGCAGTACTTC. Protein: CASSWAGEEQYF.